The T cell receptor beta chain described here comes from a study of T cell responses to AZD1222 COVID-19 vaccine. Points from the study as a whole: Close to half of all spike-specific TCRs reportedly target regions of the variants that are unmutated. Spike was spanned by vaccine-associated CD4 TCRs, which were dominant at 160-218 and 743-854. In a largely white British group with more females than males, clonal diversity was possibly underestimated. Scientists sampled the repertoires only once the peak T cell response had passed.

Produced via immunoSEQ multiplex PCR; TCRdb's table is partial and in-frame only. Of 150,000 or so clones listed, 90% to 95% are singletons. On this clone: Its target is unknown.

This CDR3 contains 16 residues. Trimming took off 0 bases at V and 2 bases at J, with 12 bases between the two ends. Germline CDR1 is SGHRS and CDR2 is YFSETQ. The sequences come from peripheral blood, collected 28 days after the second AZD1222 dose. The V gene is TRBV5-1, the J gene TRBJ1-3; D is perhaps TRBD1 (5 bases). This TCR was recovered from an adult who received the AZD1222 COVID-19 vaccine. CDR3 nucleotide sequence: TGCGCCAGCAGCTTGGGCGGGGGTTCGACTGGAAACACCATATATTTT. It is translated as CASSLGGGSTGNTIYF.